A selection of T cell receptor beta chains follows, all from one sample in a study of blood T cell repertoires in COVID-19. The method was immunoSEQ multiplex PCR; TCRdb's version includes in-frame clones alone and lacks a portion of them. The profile shows approximately 480,000 clones, about 88% of them singletons. The sample comprised peripheral blood. Source of these receptors: a man between 18 and 29 years old with COVID-19, enrolled during active disease. Both conserved end residues are part of each CDR3. A D gene is named only where the DNA matches it firmly. A row's size may be missing; if present it is once, few, many or a size class.

DNA,CDR3,V,size,D,J
TGTGCCAGCGACGACTACTGGGGCGAGCAGTACTTC,CASDDYWGEQYF,TRBV11-3,few,NA,TRBJ2-7
TGCGCCAGCAGCTTGGGGTTTGGGACAGGGGGCTACGAGCAGTACTTC,CASSLGFGTGGYEQYF,TRBV5-1,NA,TRBD1,TRBJ2-7
TGTGCCAGCAGCTCAGGCATCGGGAGAAGCACAGATACGCAGTATTTT,CASSSGIGRSTDTQYF,TRBV7-3,few,NA,TRBJ2-3
TGCAGCGGCCGACAGGGTCCAGGCGGGGAGCTGTTTTTT,CSGRQGPGGELFF,TRBV29-1,NA,TRBD1,TRBJ2-2
TGTGCCAGCAGCTTAGTCAGGACTGGGAGTAATTCACCCCTCCACTTT,CASSLVRTGSNSPLHF,TRBV7-8,NA,NA,TRBJ1-6
TGTGCCAGCAGTGACCAGACAGGGGGCTTCTATGGCTACACCTTC,CASSDQTGGFYGYTF,TRBV6-4,NA,TRBD1,TRBJ1-2
TGTGCCAGCAGCCAGGGTCCCATGAACACTGAAGCTTTCTTT,CASSQGPMNTEAFF,TRBV7-6,few,NA,TRBJ1-1
TGTGCCAGCAGCTTGCACCGGGAGGGAGAGCAGTTCTTC,CASSLHREGEQFF,TRBV14,NA,TRBD2,TRBJ2-1
TGTGCCAGCAGCTTATCTCCGAGCCCGGACAGGGGGTACGACGAGCAGTACTTC,CASSLSPSPDRGYDEQYF,TRBV11-3,NA,TRBD1,TRBJ2-7
TGTGCCAGCAGGGGACCTAGCGGGAGGTTTTCCGAGCAGTACTTC,CASRGPSGRFSEQYF,TRBV2,NA,TRBD2,TRBJ2-7
TGTGCCAGCAGTTTAGTTGGACAGGGTTCCCAGCATTTT,CASSLVGQGSQHF,TRBV12-3/TRBV12-4,NA,TRBD1,TRBJ1-5
TGCGCCAGCAGCCCGGGACAGGGAGTCGATGGCTACACCTTC,CASSPGQGVDGYTF,TRBV5-1,few,TRBD1,TRBJ1-2
TGCGCCAGCAGTGAGTCGCCAAGGGGAACCTACGAGCAGTACTTC,CASSESPRGTYEQYF,TRBV10-1,NA,NA,TRBJ2-7
TGCGCCAGCAGCTTGGCAATGCGGACAGCTAATGAAAAACTGTTTTTT,CASSLAMRTANEKLFF,TRBV5-1,NA,NA,TRBJ1-4
TGTGCCAGCAGTGATGTGGGGGGAGGGCAGCCCCAGCATTTT,CASSDVGGGQPQHF,TRBV25-1,NA,NA,TRBJ1-5
TGCGCCAGCAGCCGGACACAGAACACTGAAGCTTTCTTT,CASSRTQNTEAFF,TRBV4-1,few,NA,TRBJ1-1
TGTGCCACCAGAGGAGAGGGACAGGGGGCAAACGAGCAGTACTTC,CATRGEGQGANEQYF,TRBV24-1,NA,TRBD1,TRBJ2-7
TGCAGCGTTGAAGAGGCAGGGGCCTACTACAATGAGCAGTTCTTC,CSVEEAGAYYNEQFF,TRBV29-1,NA,NA,TRBJ2-1
TGTGCCAGCAGTTTAGGACAGATCGGGCAGTACTTC,CASSLGQIGQYF,TRBV12-3/TRBV12-4,once,NA,TRBJ2-7
TGTGCCAGCAACCAAGGACAGGGGGCGAGGTCTTTCTTT,CASNQGQGARSFF,TRBV6-6,NA,TRBD1,TRBJ1-1
TGCGCCAGCAGCCAAGGACTAGCGGGGGTCTACGAGCAGTACTTC,CASSQGLAGVYEQYF,TRBV10-1,NA,TRBD2,TRBJ2-7
TGTGCCAGCAGCTCACACAGGGGTTACGAGCAGTACTTC,CASSSHRGYEQYF,TRBV7-2,once,TRBD1,TRBJ2-7
TGTGCCAGTAGTAGAAGCGGGGGGGCCTACAATGAGCAGTTCTTC,CASSRSGGAYNEQFF,TRBV19,NA,TRBD2,TRBJ2-1
TGTGCCAGCAGCCAGACAGGGTCGAACACTGAAGCTTTCTTT,CASSQTGSNTEAFF,TRBV7-6,NA,TRBD1,TRBJ1-1
TGTGCCAGCAGCTCGCACCCCGTCGGCAATGAGCAGTTCTTC,CASSSHPVGNEQFF,TRBV11-2,few,NA,TRBJ2-1
TGCGCCAGCAGCTCCGGGACTAGCACAGATACGCAGTATTTT,CASSSGTSTDTQYF,TRBV5-1,NA,NA,TRBJ2-3